This passage covers 4 T cell receptor beta chains from one sample sequenced in a study of CD4 T cells in relation to SARS-CoV-2 and coronaviruses. Before the COVID-19 pandemic, during about 2010-2018, CD4+ T cells were taken from unexposed donors. Method: immunoSEQ multiplex PCR; TCRdb's copy keeps in-frame clones and lacks some. The table shows under 65,000 clones, with roughly 90% occurring only once. Sequencing used memory CD4+ T cells from PBMCs. Receptors originate from a human donor in good health.

The rearrangement uses TRBV30 and TRBJ2-7, with D tentatively TRBD2 (7 bases). CDR3 length: 13 amino acids. CDR1 is GTSNPN and CDR2 is SVGIG in the germline V gene (reference sequence). The V end was cut by 2 bases, the J end by 4 bases, with 12 bases between. The CDR3 reads CAWSWTAGYEQYF. In DNA, the CDR3 is TGTGCCTGGAGTTGGACAGCGGGATACGAGCAGTACTTC.

J is TRBJ1-2 and V is TRBV6-5; unclear D gene. Germline V gene lookup returns CDR1 MNHEY and CDR2 SVGAGI. Trimming left V 5 bases short and J 6 bases short, with 4 bases between. This CDR3 comprises 10 residues. CDR3 sequence: CASSLNGYTF. Here the CDR3 DNA reads TGTGCCAGCAGTCTCAATGGCTACACCTTC.

The chain uses TRBV11-2 and TRBJ2-7; TRBD2 might be the D (7 bases). The V gene lost 5 bases and the J gene lost 2 bases, with 19 bases spanning the gap. Germline V gene data show CDR1 as SGHAT and CDR2 as FQNNGV. The CDR3 sequence is 16 residues long. The CDR3 loop reads CASSPGEGTPTYEQYF. CDR3 sequence (DNA): TGTGCCAGCAGCCCAGGGGAGGGAACACCTACCTACGAGCAGTACTTC. Together with reference TRBV11-2 and TRBJ2-7, the CDR3 gives the full variable domain: EAGVAQSPRYKIIEKRQSVAFWCNPISGHATLYWYQQILGQGPKLLIQFQNNGVVDDSQLPKDRFSAERLKGVDSTLKIQPAKLEDSAVYLCASSPGEGTPTYEQYFGPGTRLTVT.

The chain has TRBV6-2 or TRBV6-3 and TRBJ1-5, with 8 bases matching TRBD1. CDR3 length: 18 residues. V shed 3 bases, J shed 1 base, and the junction held 11 bases outside the gene matches. The germline V gene encodes CDR1 MNHEY and CDR2 SVGEGT. CDR3 DNA: TGTGCCAGCAGTTATTCCCTGGTGACAGGGGAAAGCAATCAGCCCCAGCATTTT. Translation gives CASSYSLVTGESNQPQHF.